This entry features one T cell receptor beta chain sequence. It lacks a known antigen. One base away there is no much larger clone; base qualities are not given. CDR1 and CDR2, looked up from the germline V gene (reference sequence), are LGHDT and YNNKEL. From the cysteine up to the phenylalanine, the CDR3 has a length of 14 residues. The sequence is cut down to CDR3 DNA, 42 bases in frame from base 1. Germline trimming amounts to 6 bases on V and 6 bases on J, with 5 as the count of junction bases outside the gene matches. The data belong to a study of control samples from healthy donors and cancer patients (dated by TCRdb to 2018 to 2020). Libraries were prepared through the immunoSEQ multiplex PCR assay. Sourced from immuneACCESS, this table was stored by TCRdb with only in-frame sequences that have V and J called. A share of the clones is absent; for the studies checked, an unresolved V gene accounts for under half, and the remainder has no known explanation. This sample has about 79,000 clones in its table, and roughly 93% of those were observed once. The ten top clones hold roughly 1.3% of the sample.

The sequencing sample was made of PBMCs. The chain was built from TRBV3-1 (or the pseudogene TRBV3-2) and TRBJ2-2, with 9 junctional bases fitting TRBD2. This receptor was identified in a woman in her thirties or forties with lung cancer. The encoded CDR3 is CASRPLAGPGELFF. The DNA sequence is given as TGTGCCAGCAGACCTCTAGCGGGACCCGGGGAGCTGTTTTTT.